Listed here are 12 T cell receptor beta chains from one sample, sequenced in a study of T cell repertoires in cytomegalovirus infection. TCRdb analysed the reads with MiXCR anew, one entry per CDR3 protein. The table has 200,000 to 300,000 distinct CDR3 sequences, approximately 13% seen once. Sequences were obtained from PBMCs. The receptors here all came from a human donor in good health (CMV status not recorded). Some clones in this sample may be carry-over from other donors' samples.

In this sample, this clonotype turned up many times. This rearrangement joins TRBV7-2 to TRBJ1-6, with D unresolved. Germline CDR1 and CDR2: SGHTA and FQGNSA. Between the trimmed V and J ends, which lost 5 bases and 8 bases, there was a span of 16 bases. This CDR3 has 15 amino acids. The CDR3 protein is CASSPTGMGDSPLHF. DNA for the CDR3: TGTGCCAGCAGCCCAACGGGGATGGGTGATTCACCCCTCCACTTT.

This chain uses TRBV7-8 with TRBJ2-5; TRBD2 is a possible D gene (6 bases). Germline-derived CDR1 and CDR2 are SGHVS and FQNEAQ. CDR3 length: 14 amino acids. Trimming removed 5 bases from V and 9 bases from J, with 19 bases in between. The chain's CDR3 is CASSPSETRLSQYF. The CDR3 nucleotides are TGTGCCAGCAGCCCAAGCGAGACTAGGCTGTCCCAGTACTTC.

V gene TRBV20-1 combines with J gene TRBJ2-2, with D perhaps matching TRBD1 or TRBD2 (6 bases each). Germline lookup yields CDR1 DFQATT and CDR2 SNEGSKA (reference sequence). Trimming took off 6 bases at V and 0 bases at J, with 14 bases between the two ends. The CDR3 runs 15 residues. CDR3: CSASRRGPNTGELFF. In DNA form, the CDR3 reads TGCAGTGCCTCTCGACGGGGGCCGAACACCGGGGAGCTGTTTTTT.

A remark on this clonotype: A read error may explain this, as a much larger clone is one base away. The chain carries TRBV19 and TRBJ1-1, with D perhaps TRBD1 (6 bases). The V gene's germline CDR1 is LNHDA and CDR2 SQIVND (reference sequence). Trimming removed 3 bases from V and 1 base from J, with 15 bases in between. This CDR3 region has 16 residues. As DNA, the CDR3 is TGTGCCAGTAGTATTCCGAGGGGGGAGGGGAACACTGAAGCTTTCTTT. Its translation: CASSIPRGEGNTEAFF.

This clonotype was seen many times. The J gene is TRBJ1-1, the V gene TRBV7-9; D not certain. CDR1 and CDR2 (germline): SEHNR, FQNEAQ (reference sequence). The CDR3 is 15 residues long. The V gene lost 2 bases and the J gene lost 1 base, with 11 bases spanning the gap. The CDR3 region is CASSLNEEPNTEAFF. CDR3 nucleotide sequence: TGTGCCAGCAGCTTAAACGAGGAGCCGAACACTGAAGCTTTCTTT.

This clonotype was recorded many times. This chain links TRBV7-2 with TRBJ1-2; D remains unclear. Germline V lookup: CDR1 SGHTA, CDR2 FQGNSA. The CDR3 is 13 amino acids. Trimming removed 0 bases at V and 5 bases at J, with 7 bases between. The CDR3 bases are TGTGCCAGCAGCTTAGCAACGGATTATGGCTACACCTTC. Its protein is CASSLATDYGYTF.

The rearrangement joins TRBV5-5 to TRBJ2-2; TRBD2 matches 9 bases. Germline V gives CDR1 SGHKS, CDR2 YYEKEE (reference sequence). The J segment lost 7 bases and the V segment lost 4 bases, leaving 17 bases of the junction unmatched. The CDR3 loop spans 18 amino acids. In DNA form, the CDR3 reads TGTGCCAGCAGCGCGAGCCCCCGACTAGCGGACCCCGTCGGGGAGCTGTTTTTT. The encoded protein is CASSASPRLADPVGELFF.

This clonotype was detected ten times or more. A junction boundary mismatches the germline segment, possibly from a read error. In DNA, the CDR3 is TGTGCCAGCAGCTTGGCAGGAAACACCGGGGAGCTGTTTTTT. Amino acid sequence: CASSLAGNTGELFF. The chain recombines TRBV5-1 with TRBJ2-2; no clear D gene. The CDR3 consists of 14 residues. The germline V gene has CDR1 SGHRS and CDR2 YFSETQ.

This clonotype was counted between two and nine times. This chain joins TRBV6-6 and TRBJ2-2, with 9 bases fitting TRBD2. Germline trimming cut 2 bases from V and 1 base from J; bases unmatched to any gene: 5. In germline, CDR1 is MNHNY, CDR2 SVGAGI (reference sequence). CDR3 length equals 17 residues. Written as DNA, the CDR3 is TGTGCCAGCAGTTACGCCATTAGCGGGAGGAACACCGGGGAGCTGTTTTTT. This encodes CASSYAISGRNTGELFF.

This sequence joins TRBV14 and TRBJ2-5; 9 nucleotides match TRBD1. The CDR3 sequence is 13 residues long. V lost 4 bases and J lost 7; bases outside the gene matches: 4. Germline V CDR1 and CDR2: SGHDN, FVKESK. Here the CDR3 DNA reads TGTGCCAGCAGCCCGGGACAGGGAAGGACCCAGTACTTC. Protein product: CASSPGQGRTQYF.

This clonotype has more than one count but fewer than ten. The genes are TRBV20-1 and TRBJ2-3; the D is unclear. Germline-derived CDR1 and CDR2 are DFQATT and SNEGSKA (reference sequence). Trimming pared 1 base from V and 8 bases from J, leaving 10 bases between. The CDR3 totals 12 residues. This CDR3 reads CSARADEITQYF. In DNA form, the CDR3 reads TGCAGTGCTAGAGCGGACGAAATTACGCAGTATTTT.

This clonotype was counted at least ten times. The V call is TRBV19, the J call TRBJ1-2; D unresolved. Germline V gene lookup returns CDR1 LNHDA and CDR2 SQIVND (reference sequence). The CDR3 contains 13 residues. Trimming cost V 2 bases and J 3 bases, with 7 bases left between them. The CDR3 sequence is CASSIKADYGYTF. CDR3 in DNA: TGTGCCAGTAGTATAAAGGCGGACTATGGCTACACCTTC.